This entry lists 17 T cell receptor beta chains sequenced from one sample in a study of early T cells in non-severe SARS-CoV-2 infection (dated by TCRdb to about 2021). Library generation was performed with 5' RACE. Instrument used: NextSeq 500. In-frame beta chains were kept once TCRdb had trimmed the public reads at Q25 with fastp and called clones with MiXCR. Rows with a matching CDR3 protein are joined into one entry that keeps the most common DNA and genes. This sample has more than 35,000 distinct CDR3 sequences in its table, and approximately 5.9% of those were observed once. Of the sample, 4.8% is held by the ten largest clones. The sequenced sample consisted of whole blood. The receptors originated from an adult who was a healthcare worker with PCR-confirmed SARS-CoV-2 infection or an uninfected control (not recorded which).

This clonotype has ten or more counts. This chain joins TRBV7-3 and TRBJ2-3, with 8 bases aligning to TRBD2. The CDR3 consists of 14 residues. Germline V gives CDR1 SGHTA, CDR2 FQGTGA. With 5 bases clipped from V and 1 base from J, the junction kept 2 bases outside the gene matches. Written as DNA, the CDR3 is TGTGCCAGCAGCCCCGGGGGGGGCACAGATACGCAGTATTTT. As protein: CASSPGGGTDTQYF. The variable domain in full, with the rest retrieved from reference TRBV7-3 and TRBJ2-3, is GAGVSQTPSNKVTEKGKYVELRCDPISGHTALYWYRQSLGQGPEFLIYFQGTGAADDSGLPNDRFFAVRPEGSVSTLKIQRTERGDSAVYLCASSPGGGTDTQYFGPGTRLTVL.

Many counts were recorded for this clonotype. This chain links TRBV20-1 with TRBJ2-7, with 7 bases that match TRBD2. This CDR3 spans 12 amino acids. Germline lookup yields CDR1 DFQATT and CDR2 SNEGSKA (reference sequence). The V and J ends lost 3 bases and 1 base, in that order; junction bases with no gene match: 0. The CDR3 sequence: CSARGLSYEQYF. The CDR3 coding sequence is TGCAGTGCTAGGGGACTATCCTACGAGCAGTACTTC.

This clonotype has at least ten counts. V gene TRBV6-5 combines with J gene TRBJ2-7; D is ambiguous. This CDR3 region has 11 residues. The V end was cut by 7 bases, the J end by 0 bases, with 4 bases between. Germline V lookup: CDR1 MNHEY, CDR2 SVGAGI. The CDR3: CASKSSYEQYF. The CDR3 DNA reads as TGTGCCAGCAAAAGCTCCTACGAGCAGTACTTC.

V usage is TRBV5-6 and J usage is TRBJ2-3; D is unclear. This CDR3 is built from 15 residues. The germline V gene has CDR1 SGHDT and CDR2 YYEEEE. The ends were cut back, 1 base at V and 0 bases at J, with 9 bases in the middle. Written as DNA, the CDR3 is TGTGCCAGCAGCTTGTATGGTGGTAGCACAGATACGCAGTATTTT. Residues: CASSLYGGSTDTQYF.

This clonotype was seen many times. The rearrangement links TRBV10-3 to TRBJ2-1, with TRBD2 matching over 16 bases. J was trimmed by 8 bases and V by 0 bases; bases with no gene match: 7. In germline, CDR1 is ENHRY, CDR2 SYGVKD. The CDR3 is 18 amino acids. CDR3 protein: CAISESSKGLAGGDEQFF. The CDR3 DNA sequence: TGTGCCATCAGTGAGTCGTCGAAGGGACTAGCGGGAGGGGATGAGCAGTTCTTC.

V and J are TRBV7-9 and TRBJ2-3; D possibly corresponds to TRBD2 (5 bases). Trimming stripped 1 base from V and 4 bases from J, with 12 bases between. There are 15 residues in the CDR3. Germline values: CDR1 SEHNR, CDR2 FQNEAQ (reference sequence). The CDR3 region has the DNA TGTGCCAGCAGCTTAGGTTTGGGAGACTCAGATACGCAGTATTTT. It translates to CASSLGLGDSDTQYF. The complete variable domain, with remaining parts taken from reference TRBV7-9 and TRBJ2-3, reads DTGVSQNPRHKITKRGQNVTFRCDPISEHNRLYWYRQTLGQGPEFLTYFQNEAQLEKSRLLSDRFSAERPKGSFSTLEIQRTEQGDSAMYLCASSLGLGDSDTQYFGPGTRLTVL.

This clonotype was counted many times. The V call is TRBV3-1, the J call TRBJ1-5; D unclear. The length of the CDR3 is 15 residues. Germline CDR1 and CDR2: LGHDT and YNNKEL (reference sequence). Trimming pared 11 bases from V and 2 bases from J, leaving 19 bases between. In DNA form, the CDR3 reads TGTGCCTGCCAGAGTGGGCGGGTCGGCAATCAGCCCCAGCATTTT. Its translation: CACQSGRVGNQPQHF.

In this sample, this clonotype turned up many times. The chain carries TRBV20-1 and TRBJ2-3; 7 nucleotides align to TRBD2. Germline V lookup: CDR1 DFQATT, CDR2 SNEGSKA (reference sequence). This CDR3 is built from 13 residues. V was pared by 6 bases and J by 5 bases, with 8 bases of the junction left unmatched. The CDR3 DNA is TGCAGTGCAACGCTTTGGGGGGGAGATACGCAGTATTTT. It codes for CSATLWGGDTQYF.

In its sample, this clonotype was seen many times. The chain carries TRBV29-1 and TRBJ1-3; D remains unclear. The V end lost 3 bases, the J end lost 3 bases, and 6 bases lay between the germline ends. This CDR3 spans 12 amino acids. Germline loops: CDR1 SQVTM, CDR2 ANQGSEA. CDR3 protein: CSVEDFGNTIYF. The CDR3 DNA reads TGCAGCGTTGAGGACTTTGGAAACACCATATATTTT.

This clonotype has a handful of counts. J is TRBJ2-3 and V is TRBV29-1; perhaps TRBD1 as D (6 bases). Germline assignment: CDR1 SQVTM and CDR2 ANQGSEA. V was trimmed by 5 bases and J by 1 base, leaving 7 bases between them. The CDR3 totals 12 residues. CDR3 loop: CSVYRGTDTQYF. The CDR3 DNA reads as TGCAGCGTTTACAGGGGCACAGATACGCAGTATTTT.

This clonotype was seen ten or more times. The V gene is TRBV5-1, the J gene TRBJ1-2; 8 bases are shared with TRBD1. The CDR3 covers 13 residues. Per germline, CDR1 SGHRS and CDR2 YFSETQ. J was trimmed by 6 bases and V by 4 bases; bases with no gene match: 5. CDR3 region: CASSPGQGNGYTF. The CDR3 DNA reads TGCGCCAGCAGCCCCGGACAGGGAAATGGCTACACCTTC. Drawing the rest from reference TRBV5-1 and TRBJ1-2, the complete variable domain is KAGVTQTPRYLIKTRGQQVTLSCSPISGHRSVSWYQQTPGQGLQFLFEYFSETQRNKGNFPGRFSGRQFSNSRSEMNVSTLELGDSALYLCASSPGQGNGYTFGSGTRLTVV.

The chain employs TRBV25-1 and TRBJ1-1; D gene ambiguous. CDR3 length equals 14 residues. V gave up 6 bases and J gave up 4 bases, with 15 bases separating them. The germline gives CDR1 MGHDK, CDR2 SYGVNS. DNA of the CDR3: TGTGCCAGCAGAAAGGAGGGCTCTGCCACTGAAGCTTTCTTT. This gives the protein CASRKEGSATEAFF. Supplemented by reference TRBV25-1 and TRBJ1-1, the full variable domain reads EADIYQTPRYLVIGTGKKITLECSQTMGHDKMYWYQQDPGMELHLIHYSYGVNSTEKGDLSSESTVSRIRTEHFPLTLESARPSHTSQYLCASRKEGSATEAFFGQGTRLTVV.

This clonotype was seen repeatedly, ten times or more. The genes are TRBV19 and TRBJ2-1, with TRBD2 as a possible D gene (6 bases). The germline V gene encodes CDR1 LNHDA and CDR2 SQIVND (reference sequence). Trimming took 5 bases from V and 10 from J, leaving 15 bases between them. The CDR3 runs to 13 residues. CDR3 region: CASSSTSAREQFF. CDR3 in DNA: TGTGCCAGTAGTTCGACTAGTGCACGGGAGCAGTTCTTC.

This clonotype was picked up many times. The chain couples TRBV20-1 to TRBJ2-1; TRBD2 matches 7 bases. The CDR3 totals 16 residues. Germline CDR1 DFQATT, CDR2 SNEGSKA (reference sequence). V gave up 0 bases and J gave up 9 bases; unmatched junction bases: 14. CDR3 in DNA: TGCAGTGCTAGAGATAGTGGACTAGGGAGCCACACTGAGCAGTTCTTC. This translates into CSARDSGLGSHTEQFF.

This clonotype was observed a handful of times. This chain links TRBV29-1 with TRBJ2-3; D could derive from TRBD1 or TRBD2 (5 bases each). This CDR3 comprises 12 residues. Germline CDR1 SQVTM, CDR2 ANQGSEA. Trimming removed 3 bases from V and 3 bases from J, with 7 bases in between. Written as DNA, the CDR3 is TGCAGCGTTGACGAGGGGACAGATACGCAGTATTTT. Translated: CSVDEGTDTQYF.

This clonotype is classed as medium-sized. This chain joins TRBV6-5 and TRBJ2-7, with D perhaps matching TRBD1 or TRBD2 (6 bases each). Trimming took off 5 bases at V and 2 bases at J, with 19 bases between the two ends. Looked up from germline, CDR1 is MNHEY and CDR2 is SVGAGI. The CDR3 has 16 residues. CDR3 sequence: CASSPNDRRVPYEQYF. CDR3 coding DNA: TGTGCCAGCAGTCCCAACGACAGGAGGGTCCCCTACGAGCAGTACTTC.

This clonotype was counted at least ten times. The CDR3 is CSAREPYQETQYF. The CDR3 region has the DNA TGCAGTGCTAGAGAACCCTACCAAGAGACCCAGTACTTC. The chain has TRBV20-1 and TRBJ2-5; D is uncertain. V gave up 0 bases and J gave up 0 bases, with 5 bases separating them. The CDR3 runs to 13 residues. Germline V lookup: CDR1 DFQATT, CDR2 SNEGSKA (reference sequence).